Presented here are 10 T cell receptor beta chains from one specimen sequenced in a study of early T cells in non-severe SARS-CoV-2 infection. TCRdb re-derived calls from the 5' RACE reads in MiXCR, one entry per CDR3 protein. The table lists roughly 68,000 distinct CDR3 sequences, less than 5% of them singletons. The sequenced material came from whole blood. The receptors derive from an adult who was a healthcare worker with PCR-confirmed SARS-CoV-2 infection or an uninfected control (not recorded which).

This clonotype came up many times. Written as DNA, the CDR3 is TGTGCCAGCAGCTTAGTTGGGGCGGGAGGGACCAATGAGCAGTTCTTC. As protein: CASSLVGAGGTNEQFF. The chain joins TRBV13 to TRBJ2-1; 9 nucleotides match TRBD2. This CDR3 spans 16 amino acids. J lost 6 bases, V lost 1 base, and 7 bases had no gene match. Germline loops: CDR1 PRHDT, CDR2 FYEKMQ (reference sequence).

This clonotype was seen repeatedly, ten times or more. CDR3 bases: TGTGCCAGCAGCCAACTCGCGGGACAGGCTTATGGCTACACCTTC. Protein sequence: CASSQLAGQAYGYTF. The chain joins TRBV3-1 to TRBJ1-2, with TRBD1 matching 8 bases. The CDR3 loop spans 15 amino acids. The junction had 7 bases not matched to a gene; V was cut back by 2 bases and J by 5 bases. Germline loops: CDR1 LGHDT, CDR2 YNNKEL (reference sequence).

This clonotype was seen repeatedly, ten times or more. This rearrangement joins TRBV11-2 to TRBJ2-5, with 9 bases fitting TRBD1. This CDR3 has 16 residues. The germline V gene encodes CDR1 SGHAT and CDR2 FQNNGV. Trimming removed 0 bases from V and 5 bases from J; junction bases left unmatched: 7. This CDR3 reads CASSLDPPGQGETQYF. DNA for the CDR3: TGTGCCAGCAGCTTAGATCCCCCGGGACAGGGTGAGACCCAGTACTTC.

This clonotype turned up a few times. The genes are TRBV20-1 and TRBJ2-2; D may be TRBD1 (5 bases). This CDR3 is built from 17 residues. The germline V and J ends were trimmed by 0 bases and 0 bases, with 14 bases remaining between them. CDR1 is DFQATT and CDR2 is SNEGSKA in the germline V gene (reference sequence). CDR3 residues: CSARDAGLYANTGELFF. The CDR3 coding sequence is TGCAGTGCTAGAGACGCAGGGCTTTACGCGAACACCGGGGAGCTGTTTTTT.

The chain combines TRBV27 with TRBJ2-3, with 7 bases aligning to TRBD1. Germline V gene sequence: CDR1 MNHEY, CDR2 SMNVEV (reference sequence). J lost 1 base, V lost 8 bases, and 9 bases had no gene match. There are 15 residues in the CDR3. CDR3 nucleotide sequence: TGTGCCAGCGGGACAGCTACTGAAGGCACAGATACGCAGTATTTT. Encoded protein: CASGTATEGTDTQYF.

The sample holds many counts of this clonotype. This rearrangement joins TRBV24-1 to TRBJ1-4; 10 nucleotides match TRBD1. Germline V gene lookup returns CDR1 KGHDR and CDR2 SFDVKD. V gave up 3 bases and J gave up 6 bases; unmatched junction bases: 9. CDR3 length: 17 residues. The CDR3 DNA sequence: TGTGCCACCAGTGATCCCAGACAGGGGGCAGGTGATGAAAAACTGTTTTTT. Translated: CATSDPRQGAGDEKLFF.

This clonotype has a count of ten or more. The chain joins TRBV30 to TRBJ2-2, with a tentative D call TRBD2 (6 bases). The V and J ends lost 8 bases and 0 bases respectively, with 10 bases between them. Germline lookup yields CDR1 GTSNPN and CDR2 SVGIG (reference sequence). The CDR3 is 13 amino acids. The CDR3 nucleotides read TGTGCCAGGGGACTTTCGAACACCGGGGAGCTGTTTTTT. Translation: CARGLSNTGELFF.

This chain links TRBV24-1 with TRBJ2-2; the D gene is possibly TRBD1 (5 bases). The V gene's germline CDR1 is KGHDR and CDR2 SFDVKD. The germline V and J ends were trimmed by 0 bases and 2 bases, with 12 bases remaining between them. This CDR3 spans 17 amino acids. CDR3 sequence: CATSDLGQGPNTGELFF. CDR3 in DNA: TGTGCCACCAGTGATTTGGGACAAGGCCCCAACACCGGGGAGCTGTTTTTT.

This clonotype turned up a few times. The V and J genes are TRBV30 and TRBJ1-1, with a tentative D call TRBD1 (6 bases). In germline, CDR1 is GTSNPN, CDR2 SVGIG (reference sequence). V lost 7 bases and J lost 1, with 10 bases in between. CDR3 length: 12 amino acids. The CDR3: CALGGPNTEAFF. The DNA of the CDR3 is TGTGCCTTGGGGGGCCCGAACACTGAAGCTTTCTTT.

Many counts were recorded for this clonotype. The V call is TRBV19, the J call TRBJ1-2, with D perhaps matching TRBD1 (5 bases). The V end lost 4 bases, the J end lost 1 base, and 10 bases lay between the germline ends. There are 14 residues in the CDR3. Germline values: CDR1 LNHDA, CDR2 SQIVND (reference sequence). CDR3 coding DNA: TGTGCCAGTAGTACTTCGACAGTTAACTATGGCTACACCTTC. Protein: CASSTSTVNYGYTF.